This TCR beta chain comes out of a study of blood T cell repertoires in COVID-19. Study background: Specimens from acute and convalescent COVID-19 originated in the United States, Italy and Spain.

Original data processing: Reference gene primer amplification yielded estimated nucleated cell counts. Sequencing was performed with immunoSEQ multiplex PCR; in TCRdb, only in-frame clones are kept and a portion is missing. Clone size and V and J calls were adopted from that table, with D and trimming inferred from the DNA. Of fewer than 300,000 clones in the sample, roughly 85% are singletons; the top ten hold 4.5% to 6%. Germline loops: CDR1 SGHNT, CDR2 YYREEE (reference sequence). J was trimmed by 11 bases and V by 0 bases; bases with no gene match: 5. This CDR3 has 13 amino acids. The sequenced sample was peripheral blood. The gene calls are TRBV5-4 and TRBJ2-4; 7 bases match TRBD1. The clonotype was recovered from a man in his forties or fifties with active or convalescent COVID-19. The CDR3 DNA follows: TGTGCCAGCAGCTTGGCGGGACAGCTCTTTCAGTACTTC. This encodes CASSLAGQLFQYF. Looking up the rest from reference TRBV5-4 and TRBJ2-4 gives the full variable domain: ETGVTQSPTHLIKTRGQQVTLRCSSQSGHNTVSWYQQALGQGPQFIFQYYREEENGRGNFPPRFSGLQFPNYSSELNVNALELDDSALYLCASSLAGQLFQYFGAGTRLSVL.